Listed below are T cell receptor beta chains from one sample, sequenced in a study of blood T cells in healthy people across ages. One entry per CDR3 protein results from TCRdb running MiXCR on the 5' RACE reads. The profile covers more than 450,000 distinct CDR3 sequences, with approximately 26% appearing a single time and approximately 3.7% taken by the ten largest. This sample was also put to use in a study of T cells of mothers and their children.

Sequencing was carried out using blood. The origin of the receptors is a boy between 2 and 15 years old in good health. Both conserved end residues are trimmed from each CDR3.

TRBV7-9	TRBJ1-5	ASSLGGTGGNQPQH
TRBV29-1	TRBJ1-1	SVLRMNTEAF
TRBV14	TRBJ1-1	ASSPRGASTEAF
TRBV6-2/TRBV6-3	TRBJ1-1	ASTDARTANTEAF
TRBV29-1	TRBJ2-1	SVEQGDNEQF
TRBV11-1	TRBJ2-6	ASRTIGGYRRGVSGANVLT
TRBV18	TRBJ2-7	ASSPGEISYEQY
TRBV27	TRBJ2-3	ASSPSPSLFTDTQY
TRBV10-2	NA	ASISSSYEQY
TRBV9	TRBJ1-1	ASSVSGGFGWNTEAF
TRBV14	TRBJ2-5	ASSQAFGRQETQY
TRBV10-3	NA	AISSGGGNEQF
TRBV27	TRBJ2-1	ASSKANEQF
TRBV28	TRBJ2-4	ASSSPGLAGIQY
TRBV20-1	TRBJ2-4	SALRASRANIQY
TRBV27	NA	ASSMTSGSFEGQF
TRBV6-5	NA	ASSYLPSGVYGNEQF
TRBV7-6	TRBJ2-7	ASSLGPDPAEQY
TRBV16	TRBJ1-1	ASSQFGGKAF
TRBV19	TRBJ1-1	ASSIPTGTTEAF
TRBV10-3	TRBJ2-5	AISEPIRASGHQETQY
TRBV7-9	TRBJ1-4	ATRFLQGEKLF
TRBV20-1	TRBJ2-2	SARVAGGPSGELF
TRBV7-2	TRBJ2-2	ASSLDRTDTGELF
TRBV4-1	TRBJ1-2	ASSQEGGSYGYT
TRBV6-6	TRBJ1-4	ASTNPPRNEKLF
TRBV2	TRBJ2-5	ASITEGAQETQY
TRBV7-6	TRBJ2-1	ASSLATSGSPREQF
TRBV7-2	TRBJ2-7	ASSLQASSYEQY
TRBV20-1	TRBJ2-1	SARDSETSSYNEQF
TRBV30	TRBJ1-2	AWTRGTDGYT
TRBV12-3/TRBV12-4	TRBJ2-7	ASSFGLDRGGEQY
TRBV4-3	TRBJ2-5	ASSQEPPGQIGETQY
TRBV4-2	TRBJ2-2	ASSQGDYYTGELF
TRBV20-1	NA	SAYQGSGRSYEQY
TRBV7-8	TRBJ1-1	ASSLVRGRTEAF
TRBV7-2	TRBJ2-5	ASSLARLAGGKMGLETQY
TRBV7-9	TRBJ2-3	ASSFRGSSTDTQY
TRBV20-1	TRBJ2-5	SATGPAEGGETQY
TRBV3-1	TRBJ1-5	ASSQGRGSQPQH
TRBV20-1	TRBJ2-3	SAPRSSDTQY
TRBV20-1	TRBJ2-1	SAIEIPRNEQF
TRBV6-5	TRBJ2-5	ASSHRLAAKRGETQY
TRBV6-6	TRBJ2-5	ASRRTPEWAQY
TRBV29-1	TRBJ2-6	SVEATGANVLT
TRBV29-1	TRBJ1-2	SVDSGAEDGYT
TRBV29-1	TRBJ2-5	SAQRRSQETQY
TRBV20-1	TRBJ2-7	SATLVTLNYEQY
TRBV7-2	TRBJ2-5	ASSTGTSGRAKTQY
TRBV6-6	TRBJ1-2	AIQPGNYGYT
TRBV24-1	TRBJ2-5	ATSDLGHPKETQY
TRBV20-1	TRBJ2-2	SAYPRTKNTGELF
TRBV12-3/TRBV12-4	TRBJ1-2	ASSLGDRAGYT
TRBV29-1	TRBJ2-1	SVEVSASLGQQF
TRBV20-1	TRBJ1-6	SATRGGRYNSPLH
TRBV7-8	TRBJ2-5	ASSLRLAGGPRQETQY
TRBV7-6	TRBJ2-5	ASSPLGAAQETQY
TRBV5-1	TRBJ1-1	ASSLAPYRVAF
TRBV7-2	TRBJ1-4	ASSLVSEKLF
TRBV6-5	TRBJ1-2	AATGGQGYT